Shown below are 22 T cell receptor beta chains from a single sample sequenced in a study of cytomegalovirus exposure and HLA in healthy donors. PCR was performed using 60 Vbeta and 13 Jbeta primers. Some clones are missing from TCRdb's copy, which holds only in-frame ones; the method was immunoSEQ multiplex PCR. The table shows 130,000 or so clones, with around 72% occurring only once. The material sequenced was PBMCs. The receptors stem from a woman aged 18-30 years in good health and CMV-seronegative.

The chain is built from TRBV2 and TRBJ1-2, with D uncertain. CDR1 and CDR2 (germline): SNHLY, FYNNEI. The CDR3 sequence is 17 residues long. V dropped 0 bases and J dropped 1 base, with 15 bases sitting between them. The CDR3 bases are TGTGCCAGCAGTGAAGCGTTTTTAGGGAGGGATAACTATGGCTACACCTTC. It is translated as CASSEAFLGRDNYGYTF.

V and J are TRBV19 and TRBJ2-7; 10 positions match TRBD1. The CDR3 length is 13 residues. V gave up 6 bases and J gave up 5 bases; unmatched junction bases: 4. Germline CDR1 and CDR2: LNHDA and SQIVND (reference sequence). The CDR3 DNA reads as TGTGCCAGTAGGACGACAGGGGGCGACGAGCAGTACTTC. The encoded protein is CASRTTGGDEQYF.

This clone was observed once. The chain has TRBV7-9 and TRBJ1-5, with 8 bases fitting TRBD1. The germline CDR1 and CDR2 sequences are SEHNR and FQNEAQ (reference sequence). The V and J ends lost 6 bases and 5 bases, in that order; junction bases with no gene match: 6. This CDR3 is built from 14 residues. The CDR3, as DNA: TGTGCCAGCAGTTCCGACAGGGGATATCAGCCCCAGCATTTT. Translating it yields CASSSDRGYQPQHF.

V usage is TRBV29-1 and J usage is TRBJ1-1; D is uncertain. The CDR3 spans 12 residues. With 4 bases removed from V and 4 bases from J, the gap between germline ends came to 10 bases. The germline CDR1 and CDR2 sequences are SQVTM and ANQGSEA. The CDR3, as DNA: TGCAGCGTTGTGACTCCCAGCACTGAAGCTTTCTTT. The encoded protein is CSVVTPSTEAFF.

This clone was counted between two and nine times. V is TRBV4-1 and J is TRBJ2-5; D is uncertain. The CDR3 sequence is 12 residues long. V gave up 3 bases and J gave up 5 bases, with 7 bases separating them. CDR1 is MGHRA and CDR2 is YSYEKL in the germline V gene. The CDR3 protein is CASSQARETQYF. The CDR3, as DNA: TGCGCCAGCAGCCAGGCTAGGGAGACCCAGTACTTC.

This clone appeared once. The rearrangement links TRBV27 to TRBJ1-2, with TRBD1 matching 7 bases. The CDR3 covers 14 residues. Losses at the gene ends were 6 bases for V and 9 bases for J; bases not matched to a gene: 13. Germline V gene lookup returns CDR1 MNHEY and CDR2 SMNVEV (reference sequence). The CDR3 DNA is TGTGCCAGCAGCTCGGACAGGTCGCCTGTGAGCTACACCTTC. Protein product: CASSSDRSPVSYTF.

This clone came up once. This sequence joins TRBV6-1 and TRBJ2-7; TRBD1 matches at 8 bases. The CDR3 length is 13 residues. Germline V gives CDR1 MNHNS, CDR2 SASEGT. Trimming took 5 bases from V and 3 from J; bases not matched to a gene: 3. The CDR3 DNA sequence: TGTGCCAGCAGTCGGACAGGGAACTACGAGCAGTACTTC. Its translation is CASSRTGNYEQYF.

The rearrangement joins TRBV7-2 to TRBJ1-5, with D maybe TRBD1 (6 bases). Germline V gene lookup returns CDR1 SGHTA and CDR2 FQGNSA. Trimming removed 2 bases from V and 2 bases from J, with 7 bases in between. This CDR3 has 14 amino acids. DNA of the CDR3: TGTGCCAGCAGCTTAAAGGGGGGCAATCAGCCCCAGCATTTT. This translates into CASSLKGGNQPQHF.

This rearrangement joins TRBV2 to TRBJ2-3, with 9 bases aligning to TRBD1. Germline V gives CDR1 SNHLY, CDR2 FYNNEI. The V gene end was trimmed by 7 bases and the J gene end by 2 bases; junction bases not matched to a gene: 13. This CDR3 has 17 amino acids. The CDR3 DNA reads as TGTGCCAGCACTCCCCCCCTGGGACAGGGATTCACAGATACGCAGTATTTT. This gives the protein CASTPPLGQGFTDTQYF. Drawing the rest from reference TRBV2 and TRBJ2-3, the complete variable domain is EPEVTQTPSHQVTQMGQEVILRCVPISNHLYFYWYRQILGQKVEFLVSFYNNEISEKSEIFDDQFSVERPDGSNFTLKIRSTKLEDSAMYFCASTPPLGQGFTDTQYFGPGTRLTVL.

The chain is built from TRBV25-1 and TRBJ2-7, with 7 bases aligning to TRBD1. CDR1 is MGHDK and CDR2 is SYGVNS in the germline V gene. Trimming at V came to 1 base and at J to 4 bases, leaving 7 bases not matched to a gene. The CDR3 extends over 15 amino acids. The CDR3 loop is CASSEFAKGAYEQYF. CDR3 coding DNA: TGTGCCAGCAGTGAATTCGCAAAGGGGGCTTACGAGCAGTACTTC.

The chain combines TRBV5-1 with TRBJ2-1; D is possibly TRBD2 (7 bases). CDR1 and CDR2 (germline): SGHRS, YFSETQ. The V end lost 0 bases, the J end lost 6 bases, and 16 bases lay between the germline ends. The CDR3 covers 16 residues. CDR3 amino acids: CASSLVEGGASNEQFF. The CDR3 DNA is TGCGCCAGCAGCTTGGTTGAAGGGGGGGCGAGCAATGAGCAGTTCTTC.

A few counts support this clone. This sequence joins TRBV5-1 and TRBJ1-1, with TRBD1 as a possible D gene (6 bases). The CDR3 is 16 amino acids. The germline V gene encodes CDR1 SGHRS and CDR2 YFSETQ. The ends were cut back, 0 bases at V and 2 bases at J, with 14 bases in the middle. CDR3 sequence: CASSLGQENINTEAFF. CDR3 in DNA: TGCGCCAGCAGCTTGGGACAGGAAAATATTAACACTGAAGCTTTCTTT.

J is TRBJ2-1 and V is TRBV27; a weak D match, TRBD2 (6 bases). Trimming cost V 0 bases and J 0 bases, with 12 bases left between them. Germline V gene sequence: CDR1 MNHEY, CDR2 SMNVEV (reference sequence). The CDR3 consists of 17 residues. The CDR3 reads CASSLSSGGTSYNEQFF. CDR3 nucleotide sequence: TGTGCCAGCAGTTTATCGTCGGGCGGGACCTCCTACAATGAGCAGTTCTTC.

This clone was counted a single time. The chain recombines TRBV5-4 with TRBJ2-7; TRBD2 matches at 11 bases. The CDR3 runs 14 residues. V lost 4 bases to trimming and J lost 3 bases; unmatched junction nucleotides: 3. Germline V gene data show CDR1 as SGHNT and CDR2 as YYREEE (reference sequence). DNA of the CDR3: TGTGCCAGCAGCCACACTAGCGGGAGCTACGAGCAGTACTTC. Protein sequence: CASSHTSGSYEQYF.

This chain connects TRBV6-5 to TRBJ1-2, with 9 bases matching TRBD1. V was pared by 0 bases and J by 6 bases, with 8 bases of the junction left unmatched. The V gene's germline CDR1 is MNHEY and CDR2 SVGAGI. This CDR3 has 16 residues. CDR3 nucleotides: TGTGCCAGCAGTTACTCCGGGACAGGGAAAATAGATGGCTACACCTTC. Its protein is CASSYSGTGKIDGYTF.

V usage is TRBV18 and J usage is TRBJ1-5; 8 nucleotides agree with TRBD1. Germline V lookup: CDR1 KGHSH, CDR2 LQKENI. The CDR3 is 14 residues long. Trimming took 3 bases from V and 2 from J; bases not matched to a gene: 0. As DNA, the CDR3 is TGTGCCAGCTCACCGGGACAGGGCAATCAGCCCCAGCATTTT. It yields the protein CASSPGQGNQPQHF.

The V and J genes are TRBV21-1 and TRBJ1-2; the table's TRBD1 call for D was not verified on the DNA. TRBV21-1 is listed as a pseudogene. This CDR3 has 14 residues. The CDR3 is CASSKLPGGNGYTF. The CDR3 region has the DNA TGTGCCAGCAGCAAACTACCAGGGGGTAATGGCTACACCTTC.

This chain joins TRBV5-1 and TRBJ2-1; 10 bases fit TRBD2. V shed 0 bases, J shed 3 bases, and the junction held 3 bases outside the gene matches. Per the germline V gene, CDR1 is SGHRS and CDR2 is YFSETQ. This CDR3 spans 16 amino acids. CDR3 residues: CASSLAGTSVYNEQFF. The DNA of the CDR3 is TGCGCCAGCAGCTTGGCCGGGACTAGCGTCTACAATGAGCAGTTCTTC.

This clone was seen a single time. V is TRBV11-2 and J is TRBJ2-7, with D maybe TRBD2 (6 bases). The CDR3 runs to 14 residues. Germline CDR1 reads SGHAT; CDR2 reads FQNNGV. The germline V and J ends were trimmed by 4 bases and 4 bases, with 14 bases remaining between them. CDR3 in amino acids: CASSSDTAGYEQYF. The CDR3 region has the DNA TGTGCCAGCAGCTCGGATACAGCGGGTTACGAGCAGTACTTC.

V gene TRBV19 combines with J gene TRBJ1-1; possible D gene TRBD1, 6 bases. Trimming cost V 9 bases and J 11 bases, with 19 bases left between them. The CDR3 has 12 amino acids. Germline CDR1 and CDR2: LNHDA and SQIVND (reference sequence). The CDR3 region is CASSRHRVKAFF. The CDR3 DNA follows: TGTGCCAGCTCAAGACACAGGGTGAAGGCTTTCTTT.

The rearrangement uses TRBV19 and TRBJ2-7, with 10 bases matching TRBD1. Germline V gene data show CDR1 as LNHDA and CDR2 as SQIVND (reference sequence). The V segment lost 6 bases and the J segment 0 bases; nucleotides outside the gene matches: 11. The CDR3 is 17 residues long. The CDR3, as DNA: TGTGCCAGTAGCCGTTCCCGAGGGACAGGGGCCTCCTACGAGCAGTACTTC. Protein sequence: CASSRSRGTGASYEQYF.

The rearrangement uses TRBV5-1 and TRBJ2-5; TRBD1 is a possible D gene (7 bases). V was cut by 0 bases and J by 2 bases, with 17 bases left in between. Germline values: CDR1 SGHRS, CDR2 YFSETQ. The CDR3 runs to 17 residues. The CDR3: CASSLGYRGGGQETQYF. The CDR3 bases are TGCGCCAGCAGCTTGGGGTACAGGGGAGGAGGGCAAGAGACCCAGTACTTC.